These 13 T cell receptor beta chains originate from one sample sequenced in a study of CD8+CD57+ T cells in acquired aplastic anemia. It was patients with CD8+CD57+ cell expansion by flow cytometry who were chosen for sequencing. It was genomic DNA that served as the template for profiling TCR beta VDJ and CDR3. TCRdb reanalysed the reads using MiXCR and keeps one entry per CDR3 protein. The sample comprises about 260,000 distinct CDR3 sequences, less than 85% of which are singletons, and over 35% rests with the top ten. The specimen was sorted CD4+, CD8+, or CD8+CD57+ T cells (not recorded which) from PBMCs. These receptors came from a human donor with aplastic anemia.

Concerning this clonotype: Lacking the conserved final phenylalanine or tryptophan, this CDR3 likely reflects a read error. The limits of the CDR3 on the DNA are not certain, so only TCRdb's listed CDR3 is given. The chain links TRBV2 to TRBJ2-4; TRBD1 is the table's D call and was not checked against the DNA. From its first to its last residue, the CDR3 has 16 amino acids. Germline loops: CDR1 SNHLY, CDR2 FYNNEI. CDR3 protein: CASSAGHKTDTQYFYP.

This clonotype occurred many times. This chain links TRBV2 with TRBJ1-2; possible D gene TRBD1, 6 bases. Trimming stripped 9 bases from V and 4 bases from J, with 12 bases between. This CDR3 region has 12 residues. Looked up from germline, CDR1 is SNHLY and CDR2 is FYNNEI. CDR3 in amino acids: CARETGTYGYTF. The DNA for the CDR3 is TGTGCCAGAGAGACAGGAACCTATGGCTACACCTTC.

V is TRBV6-1 and J is TRBJ2-7; no reliable D call. CDR1 is MNHNS, CDR2 SASEGT, per germline. CDR3 size: 13 residues. V was trimmed by 7 bases and J by 5 bases, leaving 15 bases between them. For the CDR3, the DNA is TGTGCCAGCACCCTCGTGGGGATGGACGAGCAGTACTTC. Translated, it gives CASTLVGMDEQYF.

The J gene is TRBJ1-1, the V gene TRBV20-1; no reliable D call. Per the germline V gene, CDR1 is DFQATT and CDR2 is SNEGSKA (reference sequence). The ends were cut back, 3 bases at V and 3 bases at J, with 17 bases in the middle. The CDR3 is 15 residues long. CDR3 nucleotide sequence: TGCAGTGCTAGTCCATCGAGACGGAACTACACTGAAGCTTTCTTT. Amino acids: CSASPSRRNYTEAFF.

The chain uses TRBV2 and TRBJ2-1; D is perhaps TRBD2 (6 bases). Germline CDR1 reads SNHLY; CDR2 reads FYNNEI. The V and J ends lost 6 bases and 5 bases respectively, with 14 bases between them. CDR3 length: 14 residues. The CDR3, as DNA: TGTGCCAGCAGCTGGGGGGATGGAGACAATGAGCAGTTCTTC. Amino acids: CASSWGDGDNEQFF. Full variable domain (remainder filled in from reference TRBV2 and TRBJ2-1): EPEVTQTPSHQVTQMGQEVILRCVPISNHLYFYWYRQILGQKVEFLVSFYNNEISEKSEIFDDQFSVERPDGSNFTLKIRSTKLEDSAMYFCASSWGDGDNEQFFGPGTRLTVL.

A remark on this clonotype: The junction differs from germline at one of its ends, possibly a read error. This sequence joins TRBV7-8 and TRBJ2-3; no clear D gene. The CDR3 is made up of 14 amino acids. CDR1 is SGHVS, CDR2 FQNEAQ, per germline. This CDR3 reads CASSLEPGRTAQSF. CDR3 in DNA: TGTGCCAGCAGCTTAGAGCCAGGCCGCACAGCGCAGTCCTTT. Together with reference TRBV7-8 and TRBJ2-3, the CDR3 gives the full variable domain: GAGVSQSPRYKVAKRGQDVALRCDPISGHVSLFWYQQALGQGPEFLTYFQNEAQLDKSGLPSDRFFAERPEGSVSTLKIQRTQQEDSAVYLCASSLEPGRTAQSFGPGTRLTVL.

Note on this clonotype: The CDR3 carries no conserved terminal phenylalanine or tryptophan, so it likely arises from a read error. The limits of the CDR3 on the DNA are not certain, so only TCRdb's listed CDR3 is given. The chain couples TRBV2 to TRBJ2-5; the table's D call of TRBD1 was not tested on the DNA. Counting both end residues, the CDR3 totals 15 amino acids. From germline, CDR1 is SNHLY and CDR2 FYNNEI. CDR3 sequence reads: CASGDGGTDTQNYDS.

The chain carries TRBV2 and TRBJ2-3; the match to TRBD1 covers 7 bases. CDR3 length: 13 residues. V lost 8 bases and J lost 14; bases outside the gene matches: 16. The V gene's germline CDR1 is SNHLY and CDR2 FYNNEI. DNA of the CDR3: TGTGCCAGCGGGTTAGGGCGGACAGGTAAGCCGTATTTT. Its protein is CASGLGRTGKPYF.

This chain joins TRBV2 and TRBJ2-5, with D maybe TRBD1 (6 bases). CDR3 length: 14 residues. The germline gives CDR1 SNHLY, CDR2 FYNNEI. V was cut by 5 bases and J by 0 bases, with 10 bases left in between. As DNA, the CDR3 is TGTGCCAGCAGTCCCAGGACAGACCAAGAGACCCAGTACTTC. It codes for CASSPRTDQETQYF.

The J gene is TRBJ2-7, the V gene TRBV7-9; D is unresolved. The germline V and J ends were trimmed by 5 bases and 4 bases, with 27 bases remaining between them. Germline-derived CDR1 and CDR2 are SEHNR and FQNEAQ (reference sequence). The CDR3 totals 18 residues. The CDR3 region has the DNA TGTGCCAGCAGCAGAGTACAACGAATTCTAAATCATCAGTACGAGCAGTACGTC. It is translated as CASSRVQRILNHQYEQYV.

Details on this clonotype: Compared with germline, one end of the junction differs, possibly owing to a read error. The chain employs TRBV7-3 and TRBJ2-3, with D uncertain. Germline V gene sequence: CDR1 SGHTA, CDR2 FQGTGA. This CDR3 is built from 14 residues. CDR3 nucleotide sequence: TGTGCCAGCAGCTTAGCGGCAGGCTATGACTCCCCCTACTTT. Protein: CASSLAAGYDSPYF.

This clonotype was recorded once. The chain carries TRBV15 and TRBJ2-1, with D unclear. The germline CDR1 and CDR2 sequences are LNHNV and YYDKDF (reference sequence). The ends were cut back, 1 base at V and 6 bases at J, with 13 bases in the middle. This CDR3 has 15 amino acids. CDR3 coding DNA: TGTGCCACCAGCAGAGCTAGAGAGGCCGGCAATGAGCAGTTCTTC. It codes for CATSRAREAGNEQFF.

In the case of this clonotype: A junction boundary mismatches the germline segment, possibly from a read error. The chain links TRBV7-8 to TRBJ2-3, with 10 bases lining up with TRBD2. Germline V CDR1 and CDR2: SGHVS, FQNEAQ. The CDR3 extends over 13 amino acids. The CDR3 sequence: CASGLAGGDATYF. The CDR3 DNA is TGTGCCAGCGGCTTAGCGGGAGGAGATGCTACGTATTTT.